The rows below give T cell receptor beta chains drawn from one sample of a study of T-cell memory formation after mild COVID-19. TCRdb re-called the 5' RACE reads with MiXCR, one entry per CDR3 protein. The sample consists of more than 250,000 distinct CDR3 sequences, about a sixth of them appearing once. The sequencing sample was made of PBMCs or a T cell subset sorted from them (not recorded which). Receptors were obtained from a man younger than 35 who had mild COVID-19 (a few samples of this study predate the infection). Cell type and time point are not known. The CDR3 runs from the conserved cysteine through the conserved F or W. A D gene is named only where the DNA matches it firmly. Where a row states a size, it is once, few, many or the class of an expanded clone; other rows omit it.

clone size	V gene	D gene	J gene	CDR3 DNA	CDR3 protein
many	TRBV7-2	NA	TRBJ2-7	TGTGCCAGCAGCCCACAGTACGAGCAGTACTTC	CASSPQYEQYF
many	TRBV7-2	NA	TRBJ2-7	TGTGCCAGCAGCATAAACAACCAAGCCTACGAGCAGTACTTC	CASSINNQAYEQYF
NA	TRBV7-9	NA	TRBJ2-3	TGTGCCAGCAGCCCTCCCTTCTCCGACGGCACAGATACGCAGTATTTT	CASSPPFSDGTDTQYF
few	TRBV5-1	NA	TRBJ1-1	TGCGCCAGCAGCTTGGGGGGTAAAGGGGTTGCGGCTTTCTTT	CASSLGGKGVAAFF
few	TRBV24-1	NA	TRBJ2-1	TGTGCCACCAGTGATCCCCTTCGGGCCAGCAATGAGCAGTTCTTC	CATSDPLRASNEQFF
NA	TRBV7-6	NA	TRBJ1-1	TGTGCCAGCAGCTCCCGGGGGGGTGATGAAGCTTTCTTT	CASSSRGGDEAFF
NA	TRBV5-6	NA	TRBJ2-7	TGTGCCAGCATGGTCCGATTGACGCTTTACGAGCAGTACTTC	CASMVRLTLYEQYF
few	TRBV6-5	TRBD2	TRBJ2-3	TGTGCCAGCAGTTACGGTCTAGCGGGGAGAGCTAGCACAGATACGCAGTATTTT	CASSYGLAGRASTDTQYF
few	TRBV12-3/TRBV12-4	NA	TRBJ1-1	TGTGCCAGCAGAGGTACAGGGAAGGCTGAAGCTTTCTTT	CASRGTGKAEAFF
few	TRBV7-7	TRBD2	TRBJ2-5	TGTGCTAGCAGCGTTAATCCGGGACTAGGGGAGACCCAGTACTTC	CASSVNPGLGETQYF
NA	TRBV6-5	TRBD2	TRBJ2-3	TGTGCCAGCAGTTACTCGGGCGGGGGGGCGGATACGCAGTATTTT	CASSYSGGGADTQYF
few	TRBV7-3	NA	TRBJ2-1	TGTGCCAGCAGCTTAACAGAGAACAATGAGCAGTTCTTC	CASSLTENNEQFF
few	TRBV27	NA	TRBJ1-1	TGTGCCAGCAGTTTGGGCGGGCCGGTTAGTAAAGCTTTCTTT	CASSLGGPVSKAFF
few	TRBV6-4	NA	TRBJ1-1	TGTGCCAGCAGCTTCACGGAGGACACTGAAGCTTTCTTT	CASSFTEDTEAFF
NA	TRBV5-1	TRBD1	TRBJ2-3	TGCGCCAGCAGCTCTCCGGGACAGGGGTCCCACTTCTCCACAGATACGCAGTATTTT	CASSSPGQGSHFSTDTQYF
few	TRBV9	TRBD1	TRBJ1-1	TGTGCCAGCAACCCGACAGGGGACACTGAAGCTTTCTTT	CASNPTGDTEAFF
NA	TRBV20-1	NA	TRBJ1-5	TGCAGTGTCGCAAGTCAGCCCCAGCATTTT	CSVASQPQHF
NA	TRBV12-3/TRBV12-4	TRBD2	TRBJ2-3	TGTGCCAGCAGTTTAGTGGTAGCGGGGGAACGGAGAGATACGCAGTATTTT	CASSLVVAGERRDTQYF
few	TRBV9	NA	TRBJ1-1	TGTGCCAGCAGCGTAGAAGCCCTGAACACTGAAGCTTTCTTT	CASSVEALNTEAFF
NA	TRBV7-2	NA	TRBJ2-4	TGTGCCAGCAGCCAGGGATCGGACTCTGCGGGGTATTTTCAGTACTTC	CASSQGSDSAGYFQYF
many	TRBV29-1	NA	TRBJ2-4	TGCAGCGTTGAAGGGCACGGGACGAACATTCAGTACTTC	CSVEGHGTNIQYF
few	TRBV29-1	NA	TRBJ2-3	TGCAGCGTCCGCCAGCCTAGCACAGATACGCAGTATTTT	CSVRQPSTDTQYF
few	TRBV6-2/TRBV6-3	TRBD1	TRBJ1-6	TGTGCCAGCAGTAGGGACAGTAATTCACCCCTCCACTTT	CASSRDSNSPLHF
NA	TRBV12-3/TRBV12-4	TRBD2	TRBJ2-2	TGTGCCAGCAGTTTAGCGGCGGGGGTCTACACCGGGGAGCTGTTTTTT	CASSLAAGVYTGELFF
NA	TRBV27	NA	TRBJ1-1	TGTGCCAGCAGATCTTCACGCTGGAGCAGGGGAGGGAACACTGAAGCTTTCTTT	CASRSSRWSRGGNTEAFF
NA	TRBV10-2	TRBD2	TRBJ2-3	TGCGCCAGCAAACCTAGCGGGGGTCGCACAGATACGCAGTATTTT	CASKPSGGRTDTQYF
NA	TRBV29-1	NA	TRBJ2-3	TGCAGCGTCGTTGCTAGGGCTAGCACAGATACGCAGTATTTT	CSVVARASTDTQYF
NA	TRBV6-5	NA	TRBJ1-2	TGTGCCAGCAGTTCGGGAAGGGCTCCCTATGGCTACACCTTC	CASSSGRAPYGYTF
NA	TRBV28	TRBD2	TRBJ2-3	TGTGCCACCACCTTTAGCGGGGGCGGGGCAGATACGCAGTATTTT	CATTFSGGGADTQYF
NA	TRBV5-1	TRBD2	TRBJ2-3	TGCGCCAGCAGCTTGACGGGGGGGCCGCAAGATACGCAGTATTTT	CASSLTGGPQDTQYF
NA	TRBV6-5	TRBD1	TRBJ1-2	TGTGCCAGCAGTTACTCGATGCAGACAGGGGGCGCGGAGGACTATGGCTACACCTTC	CASSYSMQTGGAEDYGYTF
NA	TRBV15	TRBD1	TRBJ2-7	TGTGCCACCAGCAGACGTCCCGGGACAGGGATGAGCTCCTACGAGCAGTACTTC	CATSRRPGTGMSSYEQYF
few	TRBV6-2/TRBV6-3	NA	TRBJ2-1	TGTGCCAGCAGTTATGCGAATGAGCAGTTCTTC	CASSYANEQFF
many	TRBV7-6	TRBD1	TRBJ1-1	TGTGCCAGCAGCCCCCCCAAGGCAGGGGGCACTGAAGCTTTCTTT	CASSPPKAGGTEAFF
NA	TRBV28	TRBD1	TRBJ1-5	TGTGCCAGCAGTTCCCTCCGGGACAGGGGAGTGGGCAATCAGCCCCAGCATTTT	CASSSLRDRGVGNQPQHF
few	TRBV5-1	TRBD2	TRBJ2-3	TGCGCCAGCAGCCCTCTACTAGCGGGGCCCGGGGATACGCAGTATTTT	CASSPLLAGPGDTQYF
NA	TRBV7-2	NA	TRBJ2-1	TGTGCCAGCAGCCCCCGTCCGGAGCAGTTCTTC	CASSPRPEQFF
NA	TRBV15	TRBD1	TRBJ2-2	TGTGCCACCAGCAGAGAAGACAGGGGGCGGACCGGGGAGCTGTTTTTT	CATSREDRGRTGELFF
NA	TRBV7-2	NA	TRBJ1-4	TGTGCCAGCAGCTCCCTTCGGGGGCCAACTAATGAAAAACTGTTTTTT	CASSSLRGPTNEKLFF
NA	TRBV27	TRBD1	TRBJ2-5	TGTGCCAGCAGTTCCCTGCCCGCAGGGGGTGAGACCCAGTACTTC	CASSSLPAGGETQYF
few	TRBV20-1	TRBD1	TRBJ2-3	TGCAGTGCTAGACTAACGACAGGGGCAAGCACAGATACGCAGTATTTT	CSARLTTGASTDTQYF
few	TRBV6-1	NA	TRBJ2-3	TGTGCCAGCAGTGAATGGGAAGGAGATACGCAGTATTTT	CASSEWEGDTQYF
NA	TRBV4-3	NA	TRBJ2-7	TGCGCCAGCAGCCAGGGGGTTTCCTACGAGCAGTACTTC	CASSQGVSYEQYF
few	TRBV9	NA	TRBJ1-1	TGTGCCAGCAGCGTGGAGCCCAATGGGGTCACTGAAGCTTTCTTT	CASSVEPNGVTEAFF
few	TRBV5-1	NA	TRBJ2-3	TGCGCCAGCAGCTGGACTTTCAGGGGCCCAGATACGCAGTATTTT	CASSWTFRGPDTQYF
NA	TRBV7-2	TRBD1	TRBJ1-2	TGTGCCAGCAGCCAAATAGTAACAGGGGGCGATGGCTACACCTTC	CASSQIVTGGDGYTF